Shown below are 20 T cell receptor beta chains from a single sample sequenced in a study of T cell responses to AZD1222 COVID-19 vaccine. Sequencing was performed with immunoSEQ multiplex PCR; in TCRdb, only in-frame clones are kept and a portion is missing. Of more than 95,000 clones in the sample, approximately 89% are singletons; the top ten hold over 15%. The sample consisted of peripheral blood, taken on day 0 of AZD1222 vaccination. Source of these receptors: an adult in good health.

This chain connects TRBV4-1 to TRBJ1-1; D is ambiguous. Germline V gives CDR1 MGHRA, CDR2 YSYEKL. V lost 5 bases, J lost 4 bases, and 11 bases lay in between. The CDR3 sequence is 13 residues long. The CDR3 region is CASSVSRGTEAFF. Here the CDR3 DNA reads TGCGCCAGCAGCGTCAGCCGGGGCACTGAAGCTTTCTTT.

The J gene is TRBJ1-2, the V gene TRBV29-1; 9 positions agree with TRBD1. V shed 6 bases, J shed 4 bases, and the junction held 12 bases outside the gene matches. CDR1 and CDR2 from the germline V gene are SQVTM and ANQGSEA. The CDR3 is 15 amino acids. CDR3 DNA sequence: TGCAGCGTAGAACCGGAGGACAGGGGACCCTATGGCTACACCTTC. Its translation is CSVEPEDRGPYGYTF.

This clone was picked up a small number of times. The rearrangement joins TRBV6-6 to TRBJ1-1; possibly TRBD1 for D (5 bases). V was pared by 6 bases and J by 8 bases, with 16 bases between. The CDR3 contains 13 residues. Germline CDR1 MNHNY, CDR2 SVGAGI (reference sequence). In DNA form, the CDR3 reads TGTGCCAGCAGATCCGGGACTGGAAACGAAGCTTTCTTT. Translation gives CASRSGTGNEAFF.

This chain links TRBV6-1 with TRBJ2-7; D ambiguous. CDR3 length: 14 amino acids. Trimming removed 3 bases at V and 7 bases at J, with 16 bases between. Germline V CDR1 and CDR2: MNHNS, SASEGT. The CDR3 nucleotides are TGTGCCAGCAGTGACCTAGGGCTCGTGGGGGAGCAGTACTTC. This translates into CASSDLGLVGEQYF.

The chain has TRBV19 and TRBJ1-5, with 9 bases identical to TRBD1. Germline lookup yields CDR1 LNHDA and CDR2 SQIVND (reference sequence). The CDR3 sequence is 16 residues long. V lost 2 bases to trimming and J lost 7 bases; unmatched junction nucleotides: 9. The CDR3, as DNA: TGTGCCAGTAGTATATCCCACAGGGGGCGCGGGCAGCCCCAGCATTTT. It specifies CASSISHRGRGQPQHF.

CDR3 amino acids: CASASWGGNQPQHF. In nucleotides, the CDR3 is TGTGCCAGTGCGTCGTGGGGAGGCAATCAGCCCCAGCATTTT. This chain joins TRBV19 and TRBJ1-5; D unresolved. From germline, CDR1 is LNHDA and CDR2 SQIVND (reference sequence). Between the trimmed V and J ends, which lost 8 bases and 2 bases, there was a span of 13 bases. The CDR3 covers 14 residues.

A note on this clone: The junction shows a germline mismatch at one end, possibly a read error. V gene TRBV5-4 combines with J gene TRBJ2-7; D not certain. The germline V gene encodes CDR1 SGHNT and CDR2 YYREEE (reference sequence). The CDR3 runs 14 residues. The CDR3 DNA reads as TGTGCGAGCAGCAGGTTCGGATTACCCTACGAGCAGTACTTC. Its protein product is CASSRFGLPYEQYF. Full variable domain (outside the CDR3, taken from reference TRBV5-4 and TRBJ2-7): ETGVTQSPTHLIKTRGQQVTLRCSSQSGHNTVSWYQQALGQGPQFIFQYYREEENGRGNFPPRFSGLQFPNYSSELNVNALELDDSALYLCASSRFGLPYEQYFGPGTRLTVT.

The chain carries TRBV30 and TRBJ2-3, with unresolved D. The CDR3 runs to 10 residues. Per the germline V gene, CDR1 is GTSNPN and CDR2 is SVGIG (reference sequence). The ends were cut back, 5 bases at V and 11 bases at J, with 11 bases in the middle. This CDR3 reads CAWSLRMQYF. In DNA form, the CDR3 reads TGTGCCTGGTCCTTAAGGATGCAGTATTTT.

The rearrangement uses TRBV19 and TRBJ1-2; the D gene is possibly TRBD1 (6 bases). V was clipped by 7 bases and J by 4 bases, with 22 bases between them. The CDR3 is 16 amino acids. Germline lookup yields CDR1 LNHDA and CDR2 SQIVND (reference sequence). The chain's CDR3 is CASIGPGESSRYGYTF. The CDR3 coding sequence is TGTGCCAGTATCGGCCCAGGGGAATCTTCTCGCTATGGCTACACCTTC.

The chain joins TRBV10-3 to TRBJ1-2; unclear D gene. Germline V gene sequence: CDR1 ENHRY, CDR2 SYGVKD. The ends were cut back, 2 bases at V and 4 bases at J, with 11 bases in the middle. The CDR3 spans 14 residues. CDR3 nucleotide sequence: TGTGCCATCAGTGAGGTAGTGGGAAGCTATGGCTACACCTTC. Translation gives CAISEVVGSYGYTF.

The table lists this clone with a count of one. The chain couples TRBV11-2 to TRBJ2-1; 9 nucleotides match TRBD1. This CDR3 spans 16 amino acids. Per germline, CDR1 SGHAT and CDR2 FQNNGV. Germline trimming cut 1 base from V and 7 bases from J; bases unmatched to any gene: 8. CDR3 residues: CASSLGRGQGRNEQFF. The CDR3, as DNA: TGTGCCAGCAGCTTAGGTCGGGGACAGGGTCGAAATGAGCAGTTCTTC.

V gene TRBV10-3 combines with J gene TRBJ1-4; maybe TRBD1 (5 bases). The CDR3 contains 16 residues. V lost 0 bases, J lost 1 base, and 9 bases lay in between. From germline, CDR1 is ENHRY and CDR2 SYGVKD. CDR3 loop: CAISESTGGTNEKLFF. The CDR3 DNA reads TGTGCCATCAGTGAGTCTACGGGGGGAACTAATGAAAAACTGTTTTTT.

V usage is TRBV5-8 and J usage is TRBJ1-2; D uncertain. Germline V lookup: CDR1 SGHTS, CDR2 YDEGEE. This CDR3 is 15 amino acids long. The V end was cut by 0 bases, the J end by 4 bases, with 13 bases between. CDR3 DNA: TGTGCCAGCAGCTTGGGGCGGGTCGACGTCTATGGCTACACCTTC. This encodes CASSLGRVDVYGYTF.

The chain employs TRBV10-3 and TRBJ2-1; 7 nucleotides match TRBD1. CDR3 size: 13 residues. The germline gives CDR1 ENHRY, CDR2 SYGVKD. Trimming took 8 bases from V and 5 from J; bases not matched to a gene: 6. The CDR3 reads CAISGTENNEQFF. CDR3 coding DNA: TGTGCCATCTCCGGGACAGAAAACAATGAGCAGTTCTTC.

The gene calls are TRBV19 and TRBJ1-5; D is possibly TRBD1 (5 bases). The CDR3 is made up of 14 amino acids. The germline V gene encodes CDR1 LNHDA and CDR2 SQIVND (reference sequence). V lost 7 bases and J lost 11, with 21 bases in between. The CDR3 DNA is TGTGCCAGTACTCCGCGGGGCCGCCGAGGGACCCAGCATTTT. Translated, it gives CASTPRGRRGTQHF.

The chain is built from TRBV4-1 and TRBJ1-5; D is possibly TRBD1 (5 bases). Trimming took off 1 base at V and 0 bases at J, with 10 bases between the two ends. The germline V gene encodes CDR1 MGHRA and CDR2 YSYEKL. The CDR3 length is 16 residues. CDR3 nucleotide sequence: TGCGCCAGCAGCCAAGGCAGGGCATATAGCAATCAGCCCCAGCATTTT. The encoded protein is CASSQGRAYSNQPQHF.

The V gene is TRBV5-1, the J gene TRBJ1-1; possibly TRBD1 for D (6 bases). V gave up 8 bases and J gave up 0 bases, with 14 bases separating them. The CDR3 totals 14 residues. CDR1 and CDR2 (germline): SGHRS, YFSETQ. For the CDR3, the DNA is TGCGCCAGTACACTAGGGGGGATGAACACTGAAGCTTTCTTT. Amino acids: CASTLGGMNTEAFF.

This CDR3 reads CASSLLIEQYF. The CDR3 nucleotides read TGTGCCAGCAGCTTATTAATCGAGCAGTACTTC. The rearrangement uses TRBV7-9 and TRBJ2-7; D not resolved. This CDR3 region has 11 residues. Germline-derived CDR1 and CDR2 are SEHNR and FQNEAQ (reference sequence). Trimming shortened V by 2 bases and J by 6 bases, and 5 bases separated the two germline ends. Variable domain in full (rest from reference TRBV7-9 and TRBJ2-7): DTGVSQNPRHKITKRGQNVTFRCDPISEHNRLYWYRQTLGQGPEFLTYFQNEAQLEKSRLLSDRFSAERPKGSFSTLEIQRTEQGDSAMYLCASSLLIEQYFGPGTRLTVT.

This sequence joins TRBV11-3 and TRBJ2-1; 8 nucleotides agree with TRBD1. The CDR3 has 13 residues. V lost 2 bases, J lost 15 bases, and 9 bases stayed unmatched. Germline lookup yields CDR1 SGHNT and CDR2 YENEEA. CDR3 DNA: TGTGCCAGCAGCTTAAATCCGCGGACAGGGCTGTTCTTC. This gives the protein CASSLNPRTGLFF.

Regarding this clone: As the CDR3 is not closed by the conserved phenylalanine or tryptophan, this likely results from a read error. The gene calls are TRBV2 and TRBJ1-6, with D possibly matching TRBD1 (6 bases). CDR1 and CDR2 (germline): SNHLY, FYNNEI. This CDR3 has 14 residues. The ends were cut back, 8 bases at V and 7 bases at J, with 15 bases in the middle. This chain's CDR3 is CASHTGGWNSPLHL. The CDR3 DNA reads as TGTGCCAGCCACACGGGGGGCTGGAATTCACCCCTCCACCTT.